These T cell receptor beta chains were read from a single sample in a study of T cell changes during pregnancy in multiple sclerosis. Data came from immunoSEQ multiplex PCR; TCRdb stores just in-frame clones and leaves some out. In the table there are 79,000 or so clones, under 95% of which are singletons. Here the sequenced sample was peripheral blood, taken in the first trimester of pregnancy. The source is a female donor in good health, enrolled as a control in a pregnancy study. Each CDR3 is given with its conserved first and last residue. Fields, in order: D gene, V gene, J gene, clone size, CDR3 DNA, CDR3 protein. A D gene is named only where the DNA matches it firmly. Only some rows state a clone size, as once, few, many or a class for expanded clones.

TRBD2	TRBV27	TRBJ2-3	NA	TGTGCCAGCAGATGGGGTAGCGGGACTTCTAGCACAGATACGCAGTATTTT	CASRWGSGTSSTDTQYF
TRBD1	TRBV15	TRBJ1-2	NA	TGTGCCACCAGCGCAGACAGGGCTAGCTATGGCTACACCTTC	CATSADRASYGYTF
NA	TRBV4-3	TRBJ1-6	NA	TGCGCCAGCAGCCTCGGACAGAGCAATTCACCCCTCCACTTT	CASSLGQSNSPLHF
NA	TRBV7-3	TRBJ2-5	NA	TGTGCCAGCAGCCTAGGAGGTGGTCGGGAGACCCAGTACTTC	CASSLGGGRETQYF
TRBD1	TRBV6-4	TRBJ1-2	few	TGTGCCAGCAGTGGGGGCAGGGGGTATGGCTACACCTTC	CASSGGRGYGYTF
NA	TRBV9	TRBJ1-2	NA	TGTGCCAGCAGCGAGGATCGGGGATCCAGCTACACCTTC	CASSEDRGSSYTF
NA	TRBV7-3	TRBJ1-1	NA	TGTGCCAGCAGCTTACAACCGGGACATCTATCTGAAGCTTTCTTT	CASSLQPGHLSEAFF
NA	TRBV4-3	TRBJ1-2	NA	TGCGCCAGCAGCCAAGATCTAGAGGATGGCTACACCTTC	CASSQDLEDGYTF
NA	TRBV7-2	TRBJ2-1	NA	TGTGCCAGCAGCTTAGCGGTAGCGCCCCCCAACAATGAGCAGTTCTTC	CASSLAVAPPNNEQFF
NA	TRBV7-2	TRBJ2-7	NA	TGTGCCAGCAGCTTAGCGCGGAGAGTCTTAAGCTCCTACGAGCAGTACTTC	CASSLARRVLSSYEQYF
NA	TRBV9	TRBJ2-6	NA	TGTGCCAGCAGCTCCCCCGTTTCGGGGGCTGGGGCCAACGTCCTGACTTTC	CASSSPVSGAGANVLTF
NA	TRBV7-2	TRBJ2-1	NA	TGTGCCAGCAGCTTAATGACGGGCTCCTACAATGAGCAGTTCTTC	CASSLMTGSYNEQFF
NA	TRBV27	TRBJ1-6	NA	TGTGCCAGCGGCGGGGGGGCGAACTATAATTCACCCCTCCACTTT	CASGGGANYNSPLHF
TRBD2	TRBV28	TRBJ2-3	NA	TGTGCCAGCAGTGGGACTAGCGGGGCCGCTAGCACAGATACGCAGTATTTT	CASSGTSGAASTDTQYF
NA	TRBV7-2	TRBJ2-3	NA	TGTGCCAGCAAGCTTTTTACAGATACGCAGTATTTT	CASKLFTDTQYF
NA	TRBV29-1	TRBJ2-1	few	TGCAGCGTTGATCCCCCGGGGTCGAGCTCCTACAATGAGCAGTTCTTC	CSVDPPGSSSYNEQFF
TRBD2	TRBV4-3	TRBJ2-1	NA	TGCGCCAGCAGCCACCGGACTAGCGGGGGTAACAATGAGCAGTTCTTC	CASSHRTSGGNNEQFF
NA	TRBV9	TRBJ2-2	NA	TGTGCCAGCAGTCTAGCGAGTGCCGGGGAGCTGTTTTTT	CASSLASAGELFF
NA	TRBV20-1	TRBJ1-1	NA	TGCAGTGGCGGAGTGAACACTGAAGCTTTCTTT	CSGGVNTEAFF
TRBD2	TRBV5-1	TRBJ2-3	NA	TGCGCCAGCAGCATCCTAGCGGGGGCCCCACCCAGCACAGATACGCAGTATTTT	CASSILAGAPPSTDTQYF
NA	TRBV5-1	TRBJ1-2	NA	TGCGCCAGCACCACCTCGTGGGCGTTAAGTAGCTACACCTTC	CASTTSWALSSYTF
TRBD1	TRBV6-4	TRBJ2-2	NA	TGTGCCAGCAGGGGGACAGGGCCCGGGGAGCTGTTTTTT	CASRGTGPGELFF
TRBD1	TRBV30	TRBJ1-4	NA	TGTGCCTGGAACGGACAGGGACCTGAAAAACTGTTTTTT	CAWNGQGPEKLFF
NA	TRBV20-1	TRBJ1-1	NA	TGCAGTGCTAGCTTAGACACTGAAGCTTTCTTT	CSASLDTEAFF
TRBD2	TRBV5-5	TRBJ2-7	NA	TGTGCCAGCAGCATTAGACAGGGGACTAGCGGAGGAGGGGGTTACGAGCAGTACTTC	CASSIRQGTSGGGGYEQYF
NA	TRBV7-3	TRBJ2-3	NA	TGTGCCAGCAGCTTAACGCCAGGGATCTATAGCACAGATACGCAGTATTTT	CASSLTPGIYSTDTQYF
NA	TRBV7-8	TRBJ2-7	NA	TGTGCCAGCAGCTTAGGAGGGAGTCGGGAGCAGTACTTC	CASSLGGSREQYF
TRBD1	TRBV28	TRBJ1-2	NA	TGTGCCACCCATACAGGGGACACTAACTATGGCTACACCTTC	CATHTGDTNYGYTF
TRBD1	TRBV30	TRBJ1-3	NA	TGTGCCTGGACCTTGGGACAGCCAGGAAACACCATATATTTT	CAWTLGQPGNTIYF
NA	TRBV28	TRBJ2-2	NA	TGTGCCAGCAGTTGGTGGACATCGAACACCGGGGAGCTGTTTTTT	CASSWWTSNTGELFF
TRBD1	TRBV5-4	TRBJ1-2	few	TGTGCCAGCAGCTTACAGGGGACCTATGGCTACACCTTC	CASSLQGTYGYTF
NA	TRBV7-9	TRBJ2-7	NA	TGTGCCAGCAGCTTAGAGGGAGTTCAGGACGAGCAGTACTTC	CASSLEGVQDEQYF
NA	TRBV28	TRBJ1-2	NA	TGTGCCAGCAGTTTGCACCGCGGGCAGGCGGATAACTATGGCTACACCTTC	CASSLHRGQADNYGYTF
TRBD1	TRBV6-5	TRBJ2-5	NA	TGTGCCAGCAGCCGACAGGGGGAGAGGACCCAGTACTTC	CASSRQGERTQYF
TRBD1	TRBV6-6	TRBJ1-1	NA	TGTGCCAGCAGTACTCTAGACAGGGGAACTGAAGCTTTCTTT	CASSTLDRGTEAFF
TRBD1	TRBV5-4	TRBJ2-5	NA	TGTGCCAGCAGCTCAACCGGGACAGGGAGATACTCCATGCTTGTGACCCAGTACTTC	CASSSTGTGRYSMLVTQYF
TRBD2	TRBV27	TRBJ2-1	NA	TGTGCCAGCAGTAAGCCTGGACTAGTGTCGGGTGAGCAGTTCTTC	CASSKPGLVSGEQFF
NA	TRBV5-1	TRBJ1-1	NA	TGCGCCAGCAGCTTGGGGCAGGTGGGCAACACTGAAGCTTTCTTT	CASSLGQVGNTEAFF
NA	TRBV4-3	TRBJ2-5	NA	TGCGCCAGCAGCCAAGAGAGGCGGTACCAAGAGACCCAGTACTTC	CASSQERRYQETQYF
TRBD1	TRBV6-6	TRBJ1-5	NA	TGTGCCAGCAGCCTTAGGACAGGGAATCAGCCCCAGCATTTT	CASSLRTGNQPQHF
NA	TRBV30	TRBJ1-2	NA	TGTGCCTGGAGAAACAGTGGTTTTGTGGCCCAAGGCTACACCTTC	CAWRNSGFVAQGYTF
NA	TRBV4-3	TRBJ1-6	NA	TGCGCCAGCAGCCAAGACCAGGGGACCAAGAATTCACCCCTCCACTTT	CASSQDQGTKNSPLHF
NA	TRBV5-1	TRBJ2-3	NA	TGCGCCAGCAGCTTGGTACCCCAGAGCACAGATACGCAGTATTTT	CASSLVPQSTDTQYF
NA	TRBV5-6	TRBJ2-7	once	TGTGCCAGCAGCTTGGGGGCCAACTACGAGCAGTACTTC	CASSLGANYEQYF
NA	TRBV2	TRBJ1-5	once	TGTGCCAGCAGTCGTGACAGGAGTTTTAATCAGCCCCAGCATTTT	CASSRDRSFNQPQHF
TRBD1	TRBV6-6	TRBJ1-2	few	TGTGCCAGCAGGCGGACAGGGCAGGCTGGCTACACCTTC	CASRRTGQAGYTF
TRBD1	TRBV7-3	TRBJ2-2	NA	TGTGCCAGCAGCTTAGGGACAGTCGAGACCGGGGAGCTGTTTTTT	CASSLGTVETGELFF
TRBD1	TRBV7-8	TRBJ2-1	NA	TGTGCCAGCAGCTCATTGGACAGGGCCGACAATGAGCAGTTCTTC	CASSSLDRADNEQFF
NA	TRBV18	TRBJ2-7	NA	TGTGCCAGCTCATCTCTTAGGGAGATCGGCTCCTACGAGCAGTACTTC	CASSSLREIGSYEQYF
TRBD1	TRBV7-9	TRBJ2-7	NA	TGTGCCAGCAGTACCCAGACAGGGAACGAGCAGTACTTC	CASSTQTGNEQYF
NA	TRBV11-2	TRBJ1-5	NA	TGTGCCAGCAGCCCAGGGGCAGGGCGGAATCAGCCCCAGCATTTT	CASSPGAGRNQPQHF
NA	TRBV5-1	TRBJ1-1	few	TGCGCCAGCAGCTTTTCAGAGAACACTGAAGCTTTCTTT	CASSFSENTEAFF
NA	TRBV4-1	TRBJ2-6	few	TGCGCCAGCAGCCAAGAACTCTCTGGGGCCAACGTCCTGACTTTC	CASSQELSGANVLTF
NA	TRBV12-5	TRBJ2-4	NA	TGTGCTAGTGGTTTGGGCGGGTTGGGCATTCAGTACTTC	CASGLGGLGIQYF